These 18 T cell receptor beta chains were sequenced from one sample in a study of technical replicates of blood from a few donors. TCRdb's copy holds only in-frame clones and misses some; the assay was immunoSEQ multiplex PCR. This table has about 74,000 clones, approximately 95% appearing once. Sequencing was done on a sample of T cells isolated from PBMCs. These TCRs come from a human donor in good health.

The J gene is TRBJ1-4, the V gene TRBV15, with 7 bases fitting TRBD1. V gave up 1 base and J gave up 5 bases; unmatched junction bases: 4. This CDR3 is 15 amino acids long. Germline loops: CDR1 LNHNV, CDR2 YYDKDF (reference sequence). The CDR3 DNA sequence: TGTGCCACCAGCAGAGTGGGGACAGCGAATGAAAAACTGTTTTTT. Translation: CATSRVGTANEKLFF.

This chain links TRBV5-4 with TRBJ2-1, with 8 positions matching TRBD1. CDR1 and CDR2 (germline): SGHNT, YYREEE (reference sequence). V lost 4 bases, J lost 4 bases, and 7 bases stayed unmatched. The CDR3 has 15 residues. The CDR3 here is CASSKDREQYNEQFF. The CDR3 DNA reads as TGTGCCAGCAGCAAGGACAGGGAACAGTACAATGAGCAGTTCTTC.

J is TRBJ1-3 and V is TRBV28; possible D gene TRBD1, 6 bases. Trimming took off 6 bases at V and 5 bases at J, with 17 bases between the two ends. Germline V gene data show CDR1 as MDHEN and CDR2 as SYDVKM. CDR3 size: 15 residues. CDR3: CASSPPGGRRNTIYF. CDR3 coding DNA: TGTGCCAGCAGCCCTCCCGGGGGGCGGAGAAACACCATATATTTT.

This chain uses TRBV7-3 with TRBJ2-3, with TRBD2 matching 11 bases. J was trimmed by 4 bases and V by 2 bases; bases with no gene match: 2. CDR1 and CDR2 from the germline V gene are SGHTA and FQGTGA. CDR3 size: 15 residues. DNA of the CDR3: TGTGCCAGCAGCTTATTAGCGGGGGGGCCAGATACGCAGTATTTT. Residues: CASSLLAGGPDTQYF.

This CDR3 is CASSQDWSPREKLFF. The DNA for the CDR3 is TGCGCCAGCAGCCAAGACTGGAGCCCGCGTGAAAAACTGTTTTTT. V gene TRBV4-1 combines with J gene TRBJ1-4; no reliable D call. The germline CDR1 and CDR2 sequences are MGHRA and YSYEKL. The CDR3 has 15 amino acids. V lost 0 bases and J 7 bases, leaving 12 bases between the germline ends.

The V and J genes are TRBV2 and TRBJ2-3, with TRBD2 matching over 11 bases. Germline V lookup: CDR1 SNHLY, CDR2 FYNNEI. This CDR3 spans 15 amino acids. V lost 6 bases and J lost 3; bases outside the gene matches: 5. The chain's CDR3 is CASRRGLADTDTQYF. In DNA, the CDR3 is TGTGCCAGCAGGCGGGGACTAGCGGATACAGATACGCAGTATTTT.

The rearrangement links TRBV6-5 to TRBJ1-2, with D perhaps matching TRBD1 (6 bases). The CDR3 totals 15 residues. Trimming pared 7 bases from V and 4 bases from J, leaving 19 bases between. The V gene's germline CDR1 is MNHEY and CDR2 SVGAGI. The CDR3 protein is CASNLRGAQGYGYTF. CDR3 coding DNA: TGTGCCAGCAACCTACGGGGGGCGCAGGGCTATGGCTACACCTTC.

The chain joins TRBV6-1 to TRBJ1-1; D gene unclear. Germline CDR1 is MNHNS and CDR2 is SASEGT. The CDR3 sequence is 14 residues long. V was pared by 2 bases and J by 6 bases, with 13 bases between. As DNA, the CDR3 is TGTGCCAGCAGTGAATTGGTTCCCTACGCTGAAGCTTTCTTT. Protein: CASSELVPYAEAFF.

V gene TRBV15 combines with J gene TRBJ1-2, with 7 bases lining up with TRBD1. The CDR3 runs 16 residues. Germline assignment: CDR1 LNHNV and CDR2 YYDKDF (reference sequence). Trimming removed 4 bases from V and 0 bases from J; junction bases left unmatched: 8. CDR3 DNA sequence: TGTGCCACCAGCACCGGACAGGTGCCATCTAACTATGGCTACACCTTC. It translates to CATSTGQVPSNYGYTF.

The rearrangement joins TRBV7-9 to TRBJ1-5, with unresolved D. Trimming shortened V by 5 bases and J by 3 bases, and 5 bases separated the two germline ends. Germline loops: CDR1 SEHNR, CDR2 FQNEAQ (reference sequence). The CDR3 sequence is 12 residues long. The CDR3 DNA follows: TGTGCCAGCAGCACGGTCAATCAGCCCCAGCATTTT. Protein: CASSTVNQPQHF.

V and J are TRBV5-1 and TRBJ2-6; TRBD1 matches at 7 bases. Trimming took 4 bases from V and 0 from J; bases not matched to a gene: 7. Germline CDR1 reads SGHRS; CDR2 reads YFSETQ. The CDR3 runs to 17 residues. The CDR3 sequence: CASSVRGSYSGANVLTF. CDR3 nucleotide sequence: TGCGCCAGCAGCGTCAGGGGGTCCTACTCTGGGGCCAACGTCCTGACTTTC.

This chain links TRBV11-3 with TRBJ1-1; D is unclear. With 7 bases removed from V and 5 bases from J, the gap between germline ends came to 8 bases. Germline V gene sequence: CDR1 SGHNT, CDR2 YENEEA. The CDR3 spans 11 residues. As DNA, the CDR3 is TGTGCCAGCACCCGTCGTACTGAAGCTTTCTTT. It specifies CASTRRTEAFF. The complete variable domain, with remaining parts taken from reference TRBV11-3 and TRBJ1-1, reads EAGVVQSPRYKIIEKKQPVAFWCNPISGHNTLYWYLQNLGQGPELLIRYENEEAVDDSQLPKDRFSAERLKGVDSTLKIQPAELGDSAVYLCASTRRTEAFFGQGTRLTVV.

This clone was recorded only once. The chain carries TRBV10-1 and TRBJ2-7; 10 bases match TRBD1. Trimming cost V 5 bases and J 2 bases; bases outside gene matches: 6. Germline V CDR1 and CDR2: WNHNN, SYGVQD (reference sequence). The CDR3 totals 15 residues. The DNA for the CDR3 is TGCGCCAGCAGTTCGGCCGGACAGGGGGCCTACGAGCAGTACTTC. As protein: CASSSAGQGAYEQYF.

The V and J genes are TRBV27 and TRBJ2-1; 13 bases match TRBD2. Germline V gene sequence: CDR1 MNHEY, CDR2 SMNVEV (reference sequence). The CDR3 length is 17 residues. The V and J ends lost 5 bases and 0 bases, in that order; junction bases with no gene match: 4. The CDR3 nucleotides are TGTGCCAGCAGTCAGTGGACTAGCGGGAGCTCCTACAATGAGCAGTTCTTC. It is translated as CASSQWTSGSSYNEQFF.

This clone was recorded only once. V and J are TRBV11-2 and TRBJ2-1, with 9 bases aligning to TRBD2. Germline assignment: CDR1 SGHAT and CDR2 FQNNGV. The CDR3 length is 14 residues. V trimming: 0 bases; J trimming: 13 bases; junction bases outside the gene matches: 7. The CDR3 DNA is TGTGCCAGCAGCTTAGAGGTTAGCGGGGGCGTACAGTTCTTC. Translated, it gives CASSLEVSGGVQFF.

This chain joins TRBV6-1 and TRBJ2-3; D might be TRBD1 (6 bases). CDR3 length equals 14 residues. Looked up from germline, CDR1 is MNHNS and CDR2 is SASEGT. Trimming removed 5 bases at V and 0 bases at J, with 9 bases between. CDR3 nucleotides: TGTGCCAGCAGTCAGGGGTCTAGCACAGATACGCAGTATTTT. Its translation is CASSQGSSTDTQYF.

The rearrangement links TRBV6-5 to TRBJ2-2, with 9 bases aligning to TRBD1. Germline loops: CDR1 MNHEY, CDR2 SVGAGI. This CDR3 spans 15 amino acids. Trimming removed 6 bases from V and 3 bases from J; junction bases left unmatched: 5. Here the CDR3 DNA reads TGTGCCAGCAGACCCGGGACAGGGTACACCGGGGAGCTGTTTTTT. Translation gives CASRPGTGYTGELFF.

The J gene is TRBJ2-2, the V gene TRBV18, with D unclear. The V end was cut by 3 bases, the J end by 6 bases, with 5 bases between. This CDR3 spans 12 amino acids. Germline V lookup: CDR1 KGHSH, CDR2 LQKENI. The CDR3 bases are TGTGCCAGCTCACCCACTCCCGGGGAGCTGTTTTTT. Protein sequence: CASSPTPGELFF.